This T cell receptor (beta chain) was sequenced in a study of response to subunit inactivated influenza vaccine. V was clipped by 7 bases and J by 8 bases, with 16 bases between them. Germline V gene sequence: CDR1 SGHTA, CDR2 FQGNSA. The CDR3 covers 13 residues. As for this clonotype: Its matching antigen is unknown.

Study-wide results and caveats: T cells newly recruited by each seasonal influenza vaccination are few, the authors suggested.

TCRdb passed the RT-PCR reads through MiXCR, listing each CDR3 protein once. The sample lists 500,000 to 600,000 distinct CDR3 sequences; 11% to 15% were seen once. This receptor was taken from a middle-aged man who received an inactivated influenza vaccine. The sample here was PBMCs from blood, taken approximately 12 days after vaccination. V gene TRBV7-2 combines with J gene TRBJ2-3; TRBD1 is a possible D gene (6 bases). The CDR3 bases are TGTGCCAGCACCCTCAGGGGTTTGAGTACGCAGTATTTT. Protein sequence: CASTLRGLSTQYF.